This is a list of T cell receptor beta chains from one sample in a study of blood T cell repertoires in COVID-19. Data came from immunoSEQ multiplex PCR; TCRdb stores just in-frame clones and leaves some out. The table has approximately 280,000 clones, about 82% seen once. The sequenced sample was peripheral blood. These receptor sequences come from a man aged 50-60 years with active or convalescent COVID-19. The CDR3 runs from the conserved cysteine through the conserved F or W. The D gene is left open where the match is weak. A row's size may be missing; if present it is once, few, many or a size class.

CATSETGTANTGELFF | TGTGCCACCAGTGAAACCGGGACAGCGAACACCGGGGAGCTGTTTTTT | TRBV24-1 | 16 | TRBJ2-2 | TRBD1 | -
CASSLTGNHGYTF | TGTGCCAGCAGTTTAACAGGGAACCATGGCTACACCTTC | TRBV6-2/TRBV6-3 | 13 | TRBJ1-2 | - | once
CAISQGGATDTQYF | TGTGCCATTTCCCAGGGGGGAGCCACAGATACGCAGTATTTT | TRBV15 | 14 | TRBJ2-3 | - | -
CAWNMGRGETQYF | TGTGCCTGGAACATGGGCAGGGGAGAGACCCAGTACTTC | TRBV30 | 13 | TRBJ2-5 | - | -
CASSFRDRGLYF | TGTGCCAGCAGCTTCCGGGACAGGGGGCTGTATTTT | TRBV27 | 12 | TRBJ2-3 | TRBD1 | -
CASSRTAEIMPSEKLFF | TGTGCCAGCAGCAGGACAGCCGAAATAATGCCGTCCGAAAAACTGTTTTTT | TRBV9 | 17 | TRBJ1-4 | - | -
CASSEGGTGVGQPQHF | TGTGCCAGTAGTGAAGGAGGGACAGGGGTTGGGCAGCCCCAGCATTTT | TRBV19 | 16 | TRBJ1-5 | TRBD1 | -
CASSTGTAGSTGELFF | TGTGCCAGCAGCACCGGGACGGCCGGGAGCACCGGGGAGCTGTTTTTT | TRBV9 | 16 | TRBJ2-2 | - | -
CASSSTDREKYEQYF | TGCGCCAGCAGCTCGACGGACAGGGAAAAATACGAGCAGTACTTC | TRBV5-1 | 15 | TRBJ2-7 | TRBD1 | -
CASSVVSRGFTDTQYF | TGTGCCAGCAGCGTAGTCAGCAGGGGATTCACAGATACGCAGTATTTT | TRBV9 | 16 | TRBJ2-3 | - | -
CASSRGGTGNTGELFF | TGTGCCAGCAGCCGAGGGGGGACAGGGAACACCGGGGAGCTGTTTTTT | TRBV5-4 | 16 | TRBJ2-2 | TRBD1 | -